This T cell receptor beta chain stems from a study of cytomegalovirus exposure and HLA in healthy donors. Study at large: Out of roughly 170 million T cells, an earlier analysis found some 110 million unique TCR beta sequences in total. Whole-study findings and limits: In a later analysis, TCR beta V- and J-gene trimming showed a link to a missense DCLRE1C variant. Usually a TCR sequence was rare, but some public TCRs were found in many donors. In an earlier analysis, in roughly 580 donors, most V segments appeared productive either ~87% or ~30% of the time.

Germline V gives CDR1 SGDLS, CDR2 YYNGEE. This CDR3 comprises 14 residues. The V end lost 0 bases, the J end lost 5 bases, and 9 bases lay between the germline ends. The primer mix had 60 Vbeta and 13 Jbeta primers. Produced via immunoSEQ multiplex PCR; TCRdb's table is partial and in-frame only. Of approximately 150,000 clones in the sample, 75% to 85% are singletons; the top ten hold about 13%. As to this clone: Its antigen is not identified. The sample carries other DNA sequences with the same CDR3.

The rearrangement uses TRBV9 and TRBJ2-1; D possibly corresponds to TRBD2 (6 bases). The sample consisted of PBMCs. The receptor's source is a woman between 50 and 59 years old in good health and CMV-seronegative. Here the CDR3 DNA reads TGTGCCAGCAGCGTAGGGGGACTTAACAATGAGCAGTTCTTC. Translated: CASSVGGLNNEQFF.